A selection of T cell receptor beta chains follows, all from one sample in a study of T cells in Graves' hyperthyroidism and ophthalmopathy. TCRdb analysed the multiplex PCR reads with MiXCR anew, one entry per CDR3 protein. This sample has about 350,000 distinct CDR3 sequences, with approximately 13% found just once. What was sequenced was blood. The receptors come from a woman aged 30 to 39 with Graves' hyperthyroidism. Both conserved end residues are part of each CDR3. D genes are given only for firm matches. Only some rows state a clone size, as once, few, many or a class for expanded clones.

J,size,V,D,DNA,CDR3
TRBJ2-2,many,TRBV7-9,TRBD2,TGTGCCAGCAGCTTCCGGACTAGCGCCAACGCGAACACCGGGGAGCTGTTTTTT,CASSFRTSANANTGELFF
TRBJ2-2,few,TRBV7-2,.,TGTGCCAGCAGCTTAGCTCTGATTTCCGGGGAGCTGTTTTTT,CASSLALISGELFF
TRBJ2-5,.,TRBV6-1,.,TGTGCCACCTCCCCGGTCGGAGAGACCCAGTACTTC,CATSPVGETQYF
TRBJ2-1,many,TRBV30,TRBD2,TGTGCCTGGAGTGTTGAAGCGGGAGGGTTCATTGAGCAGTTCTTC,CAWSVEAGGFIEQFF
TRBJ1-1,many,TRBV7-2,.,TGTGCCAGCAACATTGATCCATCGTACGCTGAAGCTTTCTTT,CASNIDPSYAEAFF
TRBJ1-4,few,TRBV11-2,.,TGTGCCAGCAAGGACGATGGGGAGGAAAAACTGTTTTTT,CASKDDGEEKLFF
TRBJ2-5,many,TRBV20-1,TRBD1,TGCAGTGTTCGACAGGGTGGGGAGACCCAGTACTTC,CSVRQGGETQYF
TRBJ2-1,.,TRBV2,TRBD2,TGTGCCAGCAGTGAATCCGGGACTAGCGGGATCCATGAGCAGTTCTTC,CASSESGTSGIHEQFF
TRBJ1-2,few,TRBV7-9,.,TGTGCCAGCAGCGGAAGCAGGGGTCGGGGCTATGGCTACACCTTC,CASSGSRGRGYGYTF
TRBJ2-1,many,TRBV12-5,TRBD1,TGTGCTAGTGGTTTGGGACAGGGGGCAGGTGAGCAGTTCTTC,CASGLGQGAGEQFF
TRBJ2-1,few,TRBV6-5,.,TGTGCCAGCAGTTACTCGAGGGATTACAATGAGCAGTTCTTC,CASSYSRDYNEQFF
TRBJ1-2,few,TRBV20-1,.,TGCAGTGCTAGTCCCCGGGACCGCAAATATGGCTACACCTTC,CSASPRDRKYGYTF
TRBJ2-1,few,TRBV12-3/TRBV12-4,TRBD2,TGTGCCAGCAGGGACCCTAGCGGGAGTCATCAAGGTGAGCAGTTCTTC,CASRDPSGSHQGEQFF
TRBJ2-1,many,TRBV10-3,.,TGTGCCATCAGTGAACTAGCTGAAATCTCCGTTGAGCAGTTCTTC,CAISELAEISVEQFF
TRBJ2-7,many,TRBV29-1,.,TGCAGCGTGAGGACAGTTTACGAGCAGTACTTC,CSVRTVYEQYF
TRBJ2-7,few,TRBV6-2/TRBV6-3,.,TGTGCCAGCAGTTACTCTGAGACAGCGGTTGGCTACGAGCAGTACTTC,CASSYSETAVGYEQYF
TRBJ1-6,.,TRBV30,.,TGTGCCTGGAGTCCCCTGGGGCAGGGTTATTCACCCCTCCACTTT,CAWSPLGQGYSPLHF
TRBJ1-6,few,TRBV19,.,TGTGCCAGTCAGCCCAAACCGGGGGGGTCACCCCTCCACTTT,CASQPKPGGSPLHF
TRBJ2-7,few,TRBV25-1,.,TGTGCCAGCACGGGAGGGACAGCCTACGAGCAGTACTTC,CASTGGTAYEQYF
TRBJ2-2,many,TRBV24-1,.,TGTGCCACCAGTGAAACGAGAGACACCGGGGAGCTGTTTTTT,CATSETRDTGELFF
TRBJ1-2,many,TRBV18,.,TGTGCCAGCTCACCCGACCTCCAGGGCCGAGGCTACACCTTC,CASSPDLQGRGYTF
TRBJ2-1,.,TRBV7-6,.,TGTGCCAGCAGCTTACCCCACAATGAGCAGTTCTTC,CASSLPHNEQFF
TRBJ2-5,many,TRBV12-3/TRBV12-4,TRBD1,TGTGCCAGCAGTTCGACAGGGGTATGGGAGACCCAGTACTTC,CASSSTGVWETQYF
TRBJ2-2,few,TRBV9,.,TGTGCCAGCAGCGACAATAATGGACGATCCAACACCGGGGAGCTGTTTTTT,CASSDNNGRSNTGELFF
TRBJ2-1,.,TRBV12-3/TRBV12-4,TRBD2,TGTGCCAGCAGTGGAATAGCGGGAGTTGATGAGCAGTTCTTC,CASSGIAGVDEQFF
TRBJ2-3,many,TRBV20-1,.,TGCAGTGCTTGCCATTTACCGGATAGTACCACAGATACGCAGTATTTT,CSACHLPDSTTDTQYF
TRBJ2-1,.,TRBV6-4,TRBD1,TGTGCCAGCAGTGAATCGGCAGGGGGCGGAGGTGAGCAGTTCTTC,CASSESAGGGGEQFF
TRBJ2-7,.,TRBV12-3/TRBV12-4,.,TGTGCCAGCAGTGACGGGACGGCCTCCTACGAGCAGTACTTC,CASSDGTASYEQYF
TRBJ1-1,many,TRBV6-1,.,TGTGCCAGCAGTCACAGAGGTGGAGGAGTTACTGAAGCTTTCTTT,CASSHRGGGVTEAFF
TRBJ2-7,few,TRBV10-3,.,TGTGCCATCAGTGAGCGAACGGGAGAAGGAGGCGAGCAGTACTTC,CAISERTGEGGEQYF
TRBJ1-5,few,TRBV6-1,.,TGTGCCAGCGGGGGGGGGGAGATTCATCAGCCCCAGCATTTT,CASGGGEIHQPQHF
TRBJ1-6,.,TRBV3-1,.,TGTGCCAGCAGCCAAGATCCGTCAGGGGCTAATTCACCCCTCCACTTT,CASSQDPSGANSPLHF
TRBJ1-2,many,TRBV29-1,TRBD1,TGCAGCGTGTCGGACAGGGGTGGCTATGGCTACACCTTC,CSVSDRGGYGYTF